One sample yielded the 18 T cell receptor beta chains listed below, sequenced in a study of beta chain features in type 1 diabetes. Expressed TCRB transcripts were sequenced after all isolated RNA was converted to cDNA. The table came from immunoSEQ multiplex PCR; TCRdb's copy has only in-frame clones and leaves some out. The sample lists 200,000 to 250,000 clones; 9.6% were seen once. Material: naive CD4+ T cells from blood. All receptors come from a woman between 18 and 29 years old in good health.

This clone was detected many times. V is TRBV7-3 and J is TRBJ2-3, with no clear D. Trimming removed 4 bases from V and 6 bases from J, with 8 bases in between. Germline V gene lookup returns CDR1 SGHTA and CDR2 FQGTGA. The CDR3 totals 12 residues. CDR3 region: CASSSGGDTQYF. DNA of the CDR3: TGTGCCAGCAGCTCGGGTGGGGATACGCAGTATTTT.

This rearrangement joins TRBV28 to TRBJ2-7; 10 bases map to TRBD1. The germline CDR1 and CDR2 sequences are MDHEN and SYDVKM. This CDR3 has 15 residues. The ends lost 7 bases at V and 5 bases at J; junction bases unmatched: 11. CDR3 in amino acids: CASIDRDRGINEQYF. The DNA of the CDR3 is TGTGCCAGCATCGACCGGGACAGGGGCATTAACGAGCAGTACTTC. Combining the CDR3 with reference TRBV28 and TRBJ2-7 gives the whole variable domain DVKVTQSSRYLVKRTGEKVFLECVQDMDHENMFWYRQDPGLGLRLIYFSYDVKMKEKGDIPEGYSVSREKKERFSLILESASTNQTSMYLCASIDRDRGINEQYFGPGTRLTVT.

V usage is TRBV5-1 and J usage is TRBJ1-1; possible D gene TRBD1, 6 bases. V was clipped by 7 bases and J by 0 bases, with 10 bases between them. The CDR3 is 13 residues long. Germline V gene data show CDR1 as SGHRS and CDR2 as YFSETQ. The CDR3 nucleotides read TGCGCCAGCTCAGGGGTGGTGAACACTGAAGCTTTCTTT. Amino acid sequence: CASSGVVNTEAFF.

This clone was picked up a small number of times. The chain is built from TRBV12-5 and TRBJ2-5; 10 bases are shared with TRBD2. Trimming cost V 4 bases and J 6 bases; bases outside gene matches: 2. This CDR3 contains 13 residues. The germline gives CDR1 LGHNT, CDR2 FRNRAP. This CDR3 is CASGYSGRQTQYF. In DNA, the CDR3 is TGTGCTAGTGGTTATAGCGGGAGGCAGACCCAGTACTTC.

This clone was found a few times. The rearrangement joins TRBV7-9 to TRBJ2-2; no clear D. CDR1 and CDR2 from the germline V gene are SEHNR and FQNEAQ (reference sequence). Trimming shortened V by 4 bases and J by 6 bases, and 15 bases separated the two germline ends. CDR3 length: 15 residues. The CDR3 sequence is CASSSSVFESGELFF. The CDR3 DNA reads TGTGCCAGCAGCTCATCTGTTTTTGAGTCCGGGGAGCTGTTTTTT.

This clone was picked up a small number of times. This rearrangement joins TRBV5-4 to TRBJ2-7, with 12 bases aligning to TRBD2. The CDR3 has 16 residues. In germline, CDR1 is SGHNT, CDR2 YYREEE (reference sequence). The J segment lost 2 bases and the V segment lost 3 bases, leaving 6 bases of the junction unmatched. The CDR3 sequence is CASSSSGRAEAYEQYF. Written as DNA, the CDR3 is TGTGCCAGCAGCTCTAGCGGGAGGGCGGAGGCCTACGAGCAGTACTTC.

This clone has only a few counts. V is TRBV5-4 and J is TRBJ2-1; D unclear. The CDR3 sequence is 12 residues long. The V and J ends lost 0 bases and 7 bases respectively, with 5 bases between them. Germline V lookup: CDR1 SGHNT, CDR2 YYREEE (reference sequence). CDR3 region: CASSLEQNEQFF. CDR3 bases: TGTGCCAGCAGCTTGGAACAGAATGAGCAGTTCTTC.

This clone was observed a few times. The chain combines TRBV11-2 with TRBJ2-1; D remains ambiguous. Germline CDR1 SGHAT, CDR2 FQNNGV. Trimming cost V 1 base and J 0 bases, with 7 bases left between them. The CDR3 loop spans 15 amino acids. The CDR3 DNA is TGTGCCAGCAGCTTAGTGGCTCACTCCTACAATGAGCAGTTCTTC. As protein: CASSLVAHSYNEQFF.

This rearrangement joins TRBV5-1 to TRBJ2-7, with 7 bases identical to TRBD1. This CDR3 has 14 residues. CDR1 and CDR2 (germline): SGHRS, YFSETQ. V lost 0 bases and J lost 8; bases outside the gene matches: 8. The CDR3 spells CASSLAIDRAQQYF. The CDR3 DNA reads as TGCGCCAGCAGCTTGGCAATCGACAGGGCCCAGCAGTACTTC.

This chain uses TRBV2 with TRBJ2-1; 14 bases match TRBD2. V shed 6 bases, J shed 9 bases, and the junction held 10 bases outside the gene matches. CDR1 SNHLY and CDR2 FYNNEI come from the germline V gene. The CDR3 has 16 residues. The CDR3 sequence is CASRRLAGGQVGEQFF. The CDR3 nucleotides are TGTGCCAGCAGGAGACTAGCGGGAGGGCAGGTCGGTGAGCAGTTCTTC.

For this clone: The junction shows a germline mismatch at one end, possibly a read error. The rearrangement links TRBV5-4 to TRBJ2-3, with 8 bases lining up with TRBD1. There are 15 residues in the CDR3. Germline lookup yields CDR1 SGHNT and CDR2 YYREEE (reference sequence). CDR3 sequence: CVSSQKDRDQDTQYF. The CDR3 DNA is TGTGTCAGCAGCCAAAAGGACAGGGATCAAGATACGCAGTATTTT.

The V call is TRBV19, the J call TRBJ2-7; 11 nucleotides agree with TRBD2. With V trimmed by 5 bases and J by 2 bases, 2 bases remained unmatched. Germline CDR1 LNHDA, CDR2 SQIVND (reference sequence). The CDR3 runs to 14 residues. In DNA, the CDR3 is TGTGCCAGTAGTTCGACTAGCGGGGCCTACGAGCAGTACTTC. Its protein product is CASSSTSGAYEQYF. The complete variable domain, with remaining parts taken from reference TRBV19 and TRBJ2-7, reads DGGITQSPKYLFRKEGQNVTLSCEQNLNHDAMYWYRQDPGQGLRLIYYSQIVNDFQKGDIAEGYSVSREKKESFPLTVTSAQKNPTAFYLCASSSTSGAYEQYFGPGTRLTVT.

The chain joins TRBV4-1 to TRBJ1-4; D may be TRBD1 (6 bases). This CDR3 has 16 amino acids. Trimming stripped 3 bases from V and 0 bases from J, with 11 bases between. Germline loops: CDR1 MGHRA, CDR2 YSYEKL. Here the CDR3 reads CASSHEQGPTNEKLFF. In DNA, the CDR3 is TGCGCCAGCAGCCACGAACAGGGCCCAACTAATGAAAAACTGTTTTTT.

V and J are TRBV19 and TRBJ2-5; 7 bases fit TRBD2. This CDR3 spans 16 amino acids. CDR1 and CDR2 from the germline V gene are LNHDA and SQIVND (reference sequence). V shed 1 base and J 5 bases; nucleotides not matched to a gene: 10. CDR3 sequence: CASSIVPSAGRETQYF. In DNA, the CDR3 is TGTGCCAGTAGTATAGTACCATCAGCGGGGCGGGAGACCCAGTACTTC.

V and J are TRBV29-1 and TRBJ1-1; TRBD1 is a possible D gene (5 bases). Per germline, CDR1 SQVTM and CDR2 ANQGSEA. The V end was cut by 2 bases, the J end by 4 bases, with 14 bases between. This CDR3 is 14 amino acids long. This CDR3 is CSVETGPVSTEAFF. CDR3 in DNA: TGCAGCGTTGAAACAGGCCCGGTCTCCACTGAAGCTTTCTTT.

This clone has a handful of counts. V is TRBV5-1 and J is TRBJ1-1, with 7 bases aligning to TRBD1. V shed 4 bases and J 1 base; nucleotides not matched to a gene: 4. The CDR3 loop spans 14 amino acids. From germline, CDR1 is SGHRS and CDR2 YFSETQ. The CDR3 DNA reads TGCGCCAGCAGCGTAGGACAGGCGAACACTGAAGCTTTCTTT. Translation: CASSVGQANTEAFF.

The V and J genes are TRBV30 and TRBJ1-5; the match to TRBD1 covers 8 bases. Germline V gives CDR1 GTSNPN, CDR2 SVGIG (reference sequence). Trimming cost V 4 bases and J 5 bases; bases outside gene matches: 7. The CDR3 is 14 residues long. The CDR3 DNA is TGTGCCTGGAACCCCAGGGGGCCGGATCAGCCCCAGCATTTT. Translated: CAWNPRGPDQPQHF.

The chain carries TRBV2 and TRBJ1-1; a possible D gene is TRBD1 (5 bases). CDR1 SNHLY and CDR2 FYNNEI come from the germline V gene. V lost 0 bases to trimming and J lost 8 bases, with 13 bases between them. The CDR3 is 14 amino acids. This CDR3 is CASSEAGQWKEAFF. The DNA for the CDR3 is TGTGCCAGCAGTGAAGCGGGGCAATGGAAGGAAGCTTTCTTT.